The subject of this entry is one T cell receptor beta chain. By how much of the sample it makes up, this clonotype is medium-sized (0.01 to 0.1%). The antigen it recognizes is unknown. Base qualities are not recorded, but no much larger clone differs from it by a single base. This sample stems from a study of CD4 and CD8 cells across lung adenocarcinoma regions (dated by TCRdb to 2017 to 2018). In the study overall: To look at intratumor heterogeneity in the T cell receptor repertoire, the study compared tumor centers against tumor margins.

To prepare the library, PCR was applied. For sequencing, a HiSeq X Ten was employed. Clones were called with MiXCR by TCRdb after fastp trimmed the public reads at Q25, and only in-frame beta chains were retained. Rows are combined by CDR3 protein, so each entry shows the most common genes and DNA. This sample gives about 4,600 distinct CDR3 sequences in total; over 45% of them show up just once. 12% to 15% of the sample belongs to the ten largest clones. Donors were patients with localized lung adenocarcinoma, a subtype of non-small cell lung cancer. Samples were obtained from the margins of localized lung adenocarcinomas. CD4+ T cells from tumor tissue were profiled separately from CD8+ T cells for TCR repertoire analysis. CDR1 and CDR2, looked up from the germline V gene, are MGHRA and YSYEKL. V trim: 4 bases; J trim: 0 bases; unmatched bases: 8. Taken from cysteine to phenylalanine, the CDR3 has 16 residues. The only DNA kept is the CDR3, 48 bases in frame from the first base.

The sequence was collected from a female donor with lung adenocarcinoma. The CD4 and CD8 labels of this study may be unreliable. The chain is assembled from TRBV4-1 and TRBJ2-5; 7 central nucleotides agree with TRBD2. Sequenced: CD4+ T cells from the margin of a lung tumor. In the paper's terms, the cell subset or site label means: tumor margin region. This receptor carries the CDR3 CASSPWGGGNQETQYF. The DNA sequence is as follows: TGCGCCAGCAGCCCTTGGGGCGGGGGAAACCAAGAGACCCAGTACTTC.